Listed below are T cell receptor beta chains from one sample, sequenced in a study of blood T cell repertoires in COVID-19. Here immunoSEQ multiplex PCR was the method, and the copy in TCRdb shows in-frame clones only, minus some. The repertoire includes roughly 250,000 clones, 88% of them detected once, and 3% sits in the top ten. Sequenced: PBMCs or T cells enriched from blood (not recorded which). The receptors come from a woman between 45 and 65 years old who had recovered from COVID-19. Both conserved end residues are part of each CDR3. The order of the fields is CDR3 length, J gene, D gene, V gene, clone size, CDR3 DNA, CDR3 protein. A D gene is named only where the DNA matches it firmly. Not every row has a clone size; where given, it reads once, few, many or a size class.

len: 13; j_gene: TRBJ2-7; d_gene: -; v_gene: TRBV4-3; abundance: -; CDR3nt: TGCGCCAGCAGCCGGTCTCAGGCTTACGAGCAGTACTTC; CDR3aa: CASSRSQAYEQYF
len: 18; j_gene: TRBJ2-3; d_gene: TRBD2; v_gene: TRBV5-1; abundance: -; CDR3nt: TGCGCCAGCAGCTTGGAGGTCGCGGGAGGACGGACGACAGATACGCAGTATTTT; CDR3aa: CASSLEVAGGRTTDTQYF
len: 16; j_gene: TRBJ1-2; d_gene: -; v_gene: TRBV28; abundance: -; CDR3nt: TGTGCCAGCAACACTTTGGGGGGTTCCTTGCTCTTTGGCTACACCTTC; CDR3aa: CASNTLGGSLLFGYTF
len: 15; j_gene: TRBJ2-3; d_gene: TRBD2; v_gene: TRBV9; abundance: -; CDR3nt: TGTGCCAGCAGCGGAACTAGCGGGAGGACAGATACGCAGTATTTT; CDR3aa: CASSGTSGRTDTQYF
len: 15; j_gene: TRBJ1-1; d_gene: -; v_gene: TRBV30; abundance: -; CDR3nt: TGTGCCTGGAGTGGGGGAGTAGGGTCGTACACTGAAGCTTTCTTT; CDR3aa: CAWSGGVGSYTEAFF
len: 18; j_gene: TRBJ2-2; d_gene: TRBD2; v_gene: TRBV9; abundance: -; CDR3nt: TGTGCCAGCAGCTCCCGGCTAGCGGGCGCCACGAACACCGGGGAGCTGTTTTTT; CDR3aa: CASSSRLAGATNTGELFF
len: 15; j_gene: TRBJ1-3; d_gene: -; v_gene: TRBV2; abundance: -; CDR3nt: TGTGCCAGCGACCGAACAGGGAACTCTGGAAACACCATATATTTT; CDR3aa: CASDRTGNSGNTIYF
len: 15; j_gene: TRBJ2-5; d_gene: TRBD1; v_gene: TRBV29-1; abundance: -; CDR3nt: TGCAGCGTTGTGACAAGACAGGGATGGCAAGAGACCCAGTACTTC; CDR3aa: CSVVTRQGWQETQYF
len: 18; j_gene: TRBJ1-1; d_gene: TRBD1; v_gene: TRBV27; abundance: -; CDR3nt: TGTGCCAGCAGTTTATATTCCTACGGGACAGGGAGGAACACTGAAGCTTTCTTT; CDR3aa: CASSLYSYGTGRNTEAFF
len: 15; j_gene: TRBJ2-1; d_gene: TRBD2; v_gene: TRBV5-4; abundance: -; CDR3nt: TGTGCCAGCACAGATAGCGGGAGAGTATACAATGAGCAGTTCTTC; CDR3aa: CASTDSGRVYNEQFF
len: 14; j_gene: TRBJ1-6; d_gene: -; v_gene: TRBV24-1; abundance: -; CDR3nt: TGTGCCACCAGTGGAGGGGACATGAATTCACCCCTCCACTTT; CDR3aa: CATSGGDMNSPLHF
len: 17; j_gene: TRBJ2-2; d_gene: TRBD2; v_gene: TRBV7-2; abundance: -; CDR3nt: TGTGCCAGCAGCTTTGGTAGGAGCGGGAGGAGTACCGGGGAGCTGTTTTTT; CDR3aa: CASSFGRSGRSTGELFF
len: 16; j_gene: TRBJ1-5; d_gene: -; v_gene: TRBV19; abundance: -; CDR3nt: TGTGCCAGTAGTATTCTGGGAACGGGGAGCAATCAGCCCCAGCATTTT; CDR3aa: CASSILGTGSNQPQHF
len: 14; j_gene: TRBJ2-1; d_gene: -; v_gene: TRBV30; abundance: -; CDR3nt: TGTGCCTGGACGTTCGGAACCTCTGGGGCTGAGCAGTTCTTC; CDR3aa: CAWTFGTSGAEQFF
len: 14; j_gene: TRBJ2-1; d_gene: -; v_gene: TRBV19; abundance: -; CDR3nt: TGTGCCAGTAGTCCTTTGCGGACCTACAATGAGCAGTTCTTC; CDR3aa: CASSPLRTYNEQFF
len: 15; j_gene: TRBJ2-7; d_gene: -; v_gene: TRBV19; abundance: -; CDR3nt: TGTGCCAGTAGTATAGCGCCGGGGGAGACATACGAGCAGTACTTC; CDR3aa: CASSIAPGETYEQYF
len: 13; j_gene: TRBJ2-1; d_gene: TRBD2; v_gene: TRBV7-2; abundance: -; CDR3nt: TGTGCCAGCAGCTTTCACGGGAGGGATGAGCAGTTCTTC; CDR3aa: CASSFHGRDEQFF
len: 15; j_gene: TRBJ2-1; d_gene: -; v_gene: TRBV15; abundance: once; CDR3nt: TGTGCCACCAGTCCCCGGGGGAGGGGGGACAATGAGCAGTTCTTC; CDR3aa: CATSPRGRGDNEQFF
len: 12; j_gene: TRBJ2-5; d_gene: TRBD2; v_gene: TRBV5-1; abundance: -; CDR3nt: TGCGCCAGCAGCCCGGGGGGGGAGACCCAGTACTTC; CDR3aa: CASSPGGETQYF
len: 15; j_gene: TRBJ1-2; d_gene: -; v_gene: TRBV9; abundance: -; CDR3nt: TGTGCCAGCAGCGTACCGGACTCGACTAACTATGGCTACACCTTC; CDR3aa: CASSVPDSTNYGYTF
len: 16; j_gene: TRBJ1-6; d_gene: TRBD1; v_gene: TRBV19; abundance: few; CDR3nt: TGTGCCAGTAGTATGGCCCTAGTAGGGGGCGCGTCACCCCTCCACTTT; CDR3aa: CASSMALVGGASPLHF
len: 11; j_gene: TRBJ1-1; d_gene: -; v_gene: TRBV7-9; abundance: once; CDR3nt: TGTGCCAGCCAGAAGAACACTGAAGCTTTCTTT; CDR3aa: CASQKNTEAFF
len: 14; j_gene: TRBJ2-7; d_gene: TRBD1; v_gene: TRBV5-1; abundance: few; CDR3nt: TGCGCCAGCAGTCTGGGACAGGGCCTCTACGAGCAGTACTTC; CDR3aa: CASSLGQGLYEQYF
len: 14; j_gene: TRBJ2-7; d_gene: TRBD2; v_gene: TRBV29-1; abundance: -; CDR3nt: TGCAGCGTTGGGCAGGGCGGGAGCTCCTACGAGCAGTACTTC; CDR3aa: CSVGQGGSSYEQYF
len: 14; j_gene: TRBJ1-5; d_gene: TRBD1; v_gene: TRBV7-6; abundance: -; CDR3nt: TGTGCCAGCAGGGTCCCAGGGGGATACCAGCCCCAGCATTTT; CDR3aa: CASRVPGGYQPQHF
len: 16; j_gene: TRBJ2-7; d_gene: TRBD1; v_gene: TRBV11-3; abundance: -; CDR3nt: TGTGCCAGCAGCCCTAGGGTCGGACAGGGAATCTACGAGCAGTACTTC; CDR3aa: CASSPRVGQGIYEQYF
len: 15; j_gene: TRBJ1-6; d_gene: -; v_gene: TRBV12-5; abundance: -; CDR3nt: TGTGCTAGTGGTCCCCGTTTACAGTTAAATTCACCCCTCCACTTT; CDR3aa: CASGPRLQLNSPLHF
len: 16; j_gene: TRBJ2-1; d_gene: TRBD2; v_gene: TRBV19; abundance: -; CDR3nt: TGTGCCAGTAGTACCAGACTAGCGGAGAATTACAATGAGCAGTTCTTC; CDR3aa: CASSTRLAENYNEQFF
len: 15; j_gene: TRBJ2-3; d_gene: TRBD2; v_gene: TRBV18; abundance: -; CDR3nt: TGTGCCAGCTCATCCGGGACTAGGACGTCAGATACGCAGTATTTT; CDR3aa: CASSSGTRTSDTQYF
len: 15; j_gene: TRBJ2-1; d_gene: -; v_gene: TRBV15; abundance: -; CDR3nt: TGTGCCACCAGCAGTAGCCTGAGCTCCTACAATGAGCAGTTCTTC; CDR3aa: CATSSSLSSYNEQFF
len: 16; j_gene: TRBJ2-7; d_gene: -; v_gene: TRBV28; abundance: -; CDR3nt: TGTGCCAGCAGTTCTATAGGCGGAGGGAGCTCCTACGAGCAGTACTTC; CDR3aa: CASSSIGGGSSYEQYF
len: 16; j_gene: TRBJ2-1; d_gene: -; v_gene: TRBV4-3; abundance: few; CDR3nt: TGCGCCAGCAGCCAAGATCCACCGGGAGTGTACAATGAGCAGTTCTTC; CDR3aa: CASSQDPPGVYNEQFF
len: 12; j_gene: TRBJ1-2; d_gene: -; v_gene: TRBV10-3; abundance: -; CDR3nt: TGTGCCATCAGTGGAGTCGGCTATGGCTACACCTTC; CDR3aa: CAISGVGYGYTF
len: 14; j_gene: TRBJ2-7; d_gene: -; v_gene: TRBV7-2; abundance: -; CDR3nt: TGTGCCAGCAGCTTAAGATCCGCCGGGTACGAGCAGTACTTC; CDR3aa: CASSLRSAGYEQYF
len: 15; j_gene: TRBJ2-7; d_gene: -; v_gene: TRBV5-1; abundance: -; CDR3nt: TGCGCCAGCAGCTTCTCCGGACTAAGCTCCTACGAGCAGTACTTC; CDR3aa: CASSFSGLSSYEQYF
len: 18; j_gene: TRBJ1-3; d_gene: TRBD1; v_gene: TRBV9; abundance: -; CDR3nt: TGTGCCAGCAGCCTCTCGGATGGGGGACAGGGGACTGGAAACACCATATATTTT; CDR3aa: CASSLSDGGQGTGNTIYF
len: 15; j_gene: TRBJ1-4; d_gene: TRBD1; v_gene: TRBV19; abundance: -; CDR3nt: TGTGCCAGCCGGGACAGGGGGTCGGTCGGCGAAAAACTGTTTTTT; CDR3aa: CASRDRGSVGEKLFF
len: 16; j_gene: TRBJ1-2; d_gene: -; v_gene: TRBV5-6; abundance: -; CDR3nt: TGTGCCAGCAGCTTGTTATTCGGGGTAGTGGTCGATGGCTACACCTTC; CDR3aa: CASSLLFGVVVDGYTF
len: 12; j_gene: TRBJ2-1; d_gene: -; v_gene: TRBV3-1/TRBV3-2; abundance: -; CDR3nt: TGTGCCAGCAGCCAAACAGTAAATGAGCAGTTCTTC; CDR3aa: CASSQTVNEQFF
len: 16; j_gene: TRBJ1-1; d_gene: -; v_gene: TRBV4-1; abundance: -; CDR3nt: TGCGCCAGCAGCCAAGAGGGGGTGCAGGGGACCCTGGGGGCTTTCTTT; CDR3aa: CASSQEGVQGTLGAFF
len: 13; j_gene: TRBJ2-1; d_gene: -; v_gene: TRBV6-1; abundance: -; CDR3nt: TGTGCCAGCAGTGAAGCGGAAAACAGGTTACAGTTCTTC; CDR3aa: CASSEAENRLQFF
len: 16; j_gene: TRBJ2-1; d_gene: TRBD2; v_gene: TRBV27; abundance: -; CDR3nt: TGTGCCAGCAGTTTATTAATAGCGGGAGGGCCCAATGAGCAGTTCTTC; CDR3aa: CASSLLIAGGPNEQFF
len: 15; j_gene: TRBJ1-1; d_gene: TRBD1; v_gene: TRBV15; abundance: -; CDR3nt: TGTGCCACCAGCAGAGGGACAGGGGGTGACACTGAAGCTTTCTTT; CDR3aa: CATSRGTGGDTEAFF
len: 14; j_gene: TRBJ2-1; d_gene: TRBD1; v_gene: TRBV28; abundance: -; CDR3nt: TGTGCCAGTTTGGGGGGACAGGGGGCCGGTGAGCAGTTCTTC; CDR3aa: CASLGGQGAGEQFF
len: 13; j_gene: TRBJ1-1; d_gene: -; v_gene: TRBV12-3/TRBV12-4; abundance: -; CDR3nt: TGTGCCAGCCTCTTGAGGGCGGCAAGTGAAGCTTTCTTT; CDR3aa: CASLLRAASEAFF
len: 11; j_gene: TRBJ2-7; d_gene: -; v_gene: TRBV30; abundance: once; CDR3nt: TGTGCCTGGAGTGTGGGAGTCGAGCAGTACTTC; CDR3aa: CAWSVGVEQYF
len: 13; j_gene: TRBJ1-3; d_gene: TRBD1; v_gene: TRBV6-5; abundance: once; CDR3nt: TGTGCCAGCAGGGCAGGGGGCGGAAACACCATATATTTT; CDR3aa: CASRAGGGNTIYF
len: 12; j_gene: TRBJ1-1; d_gene: -; v_gene: TRBV20-1; abundance: -; CDR3nt: TGCAGTGCTAGTGGCCGGGAGCCTGAAGCTTTCTTT; CDR3aa: CSASGREPEAFF
len: 13; j_gene: TRBJ1-2; d_gene: TRBD1; v_gene: TRBV2; abundance: -; CDR3nt: TGTGCCAGCAGGGACCAGACAGGGGATGGCTACACCTTC; CDR3aa: CASRDQTGDGYTF
len: 14; j_gene: TRBJ1-2; d_gene: -; v_gene: TRBV7-8; abundance: -; CDR3nt: TGTGCCAGCAGCCGACAGGCCGCTAACTATGGCTACACCTTC; CDR3aa: CASSRQAANYGYTF
len: 17; j_gene: TRBJ1-5; d_gene: TRBD1; v_gene: TRBV28; abundance: -; CDR3nt: TGTGCCAGCCTAGGACAGGGGGGGGGTACAGGCAATCAGCCCCAGCATTTT; CDR3aa: CASLGQGGGTGNQPQHF
len: 14; j_gene: TRBJ1-1; d_gene: -; v_gene: TRBV4-1; abundance: -; CDR3nt: TGCGCCAGCAGCCATACGGGGTCAAACACTGAAGCTTTCTTT; CDR3aa: CASSHTGSNTEAFF
len: 12; j_gene: TRBJ1-4; d_gene: -; v_gene: TRBV7-9; abundance: -; CDR3nt: TGTGCCAGCAGCTTAACGGGGGAAAAACTGTTTTTT; CDR3aa: CASSLTGEKLFF
len: 14; j_gene: TRBJ2-1; d_gene: -; v_gene: TRBV5-4; abundance: -; CDR3nt: TGTGCCAGCAGACAGACAGGGACTTACAATGAGCAGTTCTTC; CDR3aa: CASRQTGTYNEQFF
len: 16; j_gene: TRBJ1-2; d_gene: -; v_gene: TRBV30; abundance: -; CDR3nt: TGTGCCTGGGGGGTATTGGGACTCCTAAAGGACTATGGCTACACCTTC; CDR3aa: CAWGVLGLLKDYGYTF
len: 15; j_gene: TRBJ1-4; d_gene: -; v_gene: TRBV6-5; abundance: -; CDR3nt: TGTGCCAGCAGTTTACGGAGAACAACTAATGAAAAACTGTTTTTT; CDR3aa: CASSLRRTTNEKLFF